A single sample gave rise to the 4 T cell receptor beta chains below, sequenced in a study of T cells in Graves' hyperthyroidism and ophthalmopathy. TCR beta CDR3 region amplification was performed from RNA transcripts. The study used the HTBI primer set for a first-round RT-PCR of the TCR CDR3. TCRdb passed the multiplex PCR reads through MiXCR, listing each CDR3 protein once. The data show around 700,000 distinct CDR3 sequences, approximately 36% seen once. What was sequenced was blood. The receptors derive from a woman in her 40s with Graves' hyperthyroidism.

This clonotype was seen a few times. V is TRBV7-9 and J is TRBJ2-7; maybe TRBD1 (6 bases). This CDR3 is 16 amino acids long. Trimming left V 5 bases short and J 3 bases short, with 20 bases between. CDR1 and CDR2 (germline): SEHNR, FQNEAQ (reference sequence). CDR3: CASSVGPTRGGYEQYF. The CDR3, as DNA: TGTGCCAGCAGCGTGGGACCAACTAGAGGGGGCTACGAGCAGTACTTC.

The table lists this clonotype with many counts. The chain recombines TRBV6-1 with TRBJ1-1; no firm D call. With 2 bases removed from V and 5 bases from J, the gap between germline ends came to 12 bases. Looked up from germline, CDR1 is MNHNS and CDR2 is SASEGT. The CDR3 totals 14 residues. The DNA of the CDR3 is TGTGCCAGCAGTGAACCGGGGAGGGCGACTGAAGCTTTCTTT. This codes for CASSEPGRATEAFF.

CDR3 loop: CASSRQDGNQPQHF. CDR3 DNA sequence: TGTGCCAGCTCACGACAGGACGGCAATCAGCCCCAGCATTTT. V is TRBV10-3 and J is TRBJ1-5; D may be TRBD1 (6 bases). V was shortened by 10 bases and J by 2 bases, with 15 bases between the two germline ends. This CDR3 spans 14 amino acids. The V gene's germline CDR1 is ENHRY and CDR2 SYGVKD.

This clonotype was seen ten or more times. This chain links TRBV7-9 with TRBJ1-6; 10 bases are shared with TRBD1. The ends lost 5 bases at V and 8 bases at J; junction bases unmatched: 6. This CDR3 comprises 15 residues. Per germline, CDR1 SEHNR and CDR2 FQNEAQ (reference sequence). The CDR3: CASSRTGTGDSPLHF. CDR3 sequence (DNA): TGTGCCAGCAGCCGTACCGGGACAGGGGATTCACCCCTCCACTTT.